This TCR beta chain was identified during a study of T cell repertoires in cytomegalovirus infection. On the study more broadly: CMV infection and matching HLA type were both indicated by public TCR beta signatures.

Germline V gene data show CDR1 as SQVTM and CDR2 as ANQGSEA. The CDR3 is made up of 11 amino acids. The junction had 3 bases not matched to a gene; V was cut back by 7 bases and J by 6 bases. Study results and limitations: Identification of carriers of CMV plus the relevant HLA was performed using cumulative public TCR beta family frequency. Clonotypes of TCR beta that were HLA-C-restricted and CMV-specific dominated the ex vivo response.

About this clonotype: Its antigen is still unknown.

Using its own MiXCR run on the reads, TCRdb lists one record per CDR3 protein. The sample holds about 210,000 distinct CDR3 sequences, roughly 6.5% seen once. This receptor was identified in a human donor in good health (CMV status not recorded). Some clones in this sample may be carry-over from other donors' samples. Sequencing was performed on PBMCs. This chain links TRBV29-1 with TRBJ1-2, with 9 bases that match TRBD1. For the CDR3, the DNA is TGCAGCGACGGGACAGGGAATGGCTACACCTTC. Protein sequence: CSDGTGNGYTF. Using reference TRBV29-1 and TRBJ1-2 for the parts outside the CDR3, the full variable domain is SAVISQKPSRDICQRGTSLTIQCQVDSQVTMMFWYRQQPGQSLTLIATANQGSEATYESGFVIDKFPISRPNLTFSTLTVSNMSPEDSSIYLCSDGTGNGYTFGSGTRLTVV.